The 23 T cell receptor beta chains listed next were all sequenced from one sample in a study of blood T cell repertoires in COVID-19. TCRdb keeps only in-frame clones here, not all; method: immunoSEQ multiplex PCR. The repertoire has about 140,000 clones, 80% to 85% of them found once; the top ten carry about 4.2%. Source material: peripheral blood. The receptors were gathered from an elderly woman with acute or convalescent COVID-19.

This clone was observed once. V gene TRBV18 combines with J gene TRBJ2-7; D not certain. Trimming stripped 2 bases from V and 2 bases from J, with 7 bases between. This CDR3 region has 13 residues. Germline lookup yields CDR1 KGHSH and CDR2 LQKENI. The CDR3 nucleotides are TGTGCCAGCTCACCAAGCGCCACCTACGAGCAGTACTTC. It encodes CASSPSATYEQYF.

This chain joins TRBV2 and TRBJ2-7; 9 bases agree with TRBD1. J was trimmed by 4 bases and V by 5 bases; bases with no gene match: 9. Per germline, CDR1 SNHLY and CDR2 FYNNEI. This CDR3 has 15 residues. CDR3 bases: TGTGCCAGCAGTCAACCGGGACAGGGCGGTTACGAGCAGTACTTC. Protein sequence: CASSQPGQGGYEQYF.

The chain couples TRBV3-1 (or the pseudogene TRBV3-2) to TRBJ2-7; D uncertain. The CDR3 length is 10 residues. V gave up 10 bases and J gave up 7 bases, with 11 bases separating them. Germline V gene data show CDR1 as LGHDT and CDR2 as YNNKEL (reference sequence). The CDR3 region has the DNA TGTGCCAAGCTTATCTCTGAGCAGTACTTC. Amino acid sequence: CAKLISEQYF.

This clone was seen a single time. CDR3 coding DNA: TGTGCCAGCAGCTTATCAGGATATGGCTACACCTTC. This encodes CASSLSGYGYTF. The chain uses TRBV7-2 and TRBJ1-2; D unresolved. Trimming stripped 2 bases from V and 5 bases from J, with 6 bases between. Per germline, CDR1 SGHTA and CDR2 FQGNSA. The CDR3 has 12 residues.

The chain uses TRBV10-3 and TRBJ2-1, with 11 bases matching TRBD2. The V gene's germline CDR1 is ENHRY and CDR2 SYGVKD. CDR3 length: 16 amino acids. V gave up 4 bases and J gave up 9 bases; unmatched junction bases: 11. The CDR3 DNA reads TGTGCCATCAGTGGCGTAGCGGGGGGGCCGGATCGTGAGCAGTTCTTC. This encodes CAISGVAGGPDREQFF.

The chain recombines TRBV5-1 with TRBJ2-3; no clear D gene. CDR1 is SGHRS, CDR2 YFSETQ, per germline. The CDR3 has 15 residues. Trimming took off 2 bases at V and 0 bases at J, with 10 bases between the two ends. CDR3 nucleotides: TGCGCCAGCAGCTTCGCGGTGCCCAGCACAGATACGCAGTATTTT. Protein product: CASSFAVPSTDTQYF.

This chain joins TRBV10-1 and TRBJ2-7; tentatively, D is TRBD1 (5 bases). Germline V CDR1 and CDR2: WNHNN, SYGVQD (reference sequence). The CDR3 is 14 amino acids. V lost 2 bases and J lost 2, with 10 bases in between. Here the CDR3 DNA reads TGCGCCAGCAGTGAGCAGGGTGGGACCTACGAGCAGTACTTC. Protein: CASSEQGGTYEQYF.

The chain carries TRBV4-1 and TRBJ2-1, with D possibly TRBD2 on 6 matching bases. Germline V gene data show CDR1 as MGHRA and CDR2 as YSYEKL. The CDR3 consists of 16 residues. The V and J ends lost 3 bases and 5 bases respectively, with 17 bases between them. CDR3 in DNA: TGCGCCAGCAGCCAGAATGTGGCTAGCGAAAACAATGAGCAGTTCTTC. This encodes CASSQNVASENNEQFF.

V usage is TRBV27 and J usage is TRBJ1-6; D unclear. The V end was cut by 0 bases, the J end by 5 bases, with 8 bases between. Germline CDR1 is MNHEY and CDR2 is SMNVEV (reference sequence). CDR3 length: 15 residues. In nucleotides, the CDR3 is TGTGCCAGCAGTTTATCGGCGGAGAATAATTCACCCCTCCACTTT. The encoded protein is CASSLSAENNSPLHF.

The DNA of the CDR3 is TGTGCCAGCAGTGAAACTCGACATTTGAACACTGAAGCTTTCTTT. It encodes CASSETRHLNTEAFF. This sequence joins TRBV27 and TRBJ1-1; D is unresolved. Germline loops: CDR1 MNHEY, CDR2 SMNVEV (reference sequence). CDR3 length: 15 residues. Trimming took 5 bases from V and 0 from J, leaving 13 bases between them.

This clone was observed a handful of times. The rearrangement links TRBV28 to TRBJ1-3, with 7 bases that match TRBD1. CDR3 length equals 14 residues. Germline trimming cut 6 bases from V and 2 bases from J; bases unmatched to any gene: 4. Looked up from germline, CDR1 is MDHEN and CDR2 is SYDVKM. This CDR3 reads CASRQGLAGNTIYF. The CDR3 DNA reads as TGTGCCAGCAGACAGGGGCTAGCTGGAAACACCATATATTTT.

The chain has TRBV5-1 and TRBJ1-1; TRBD1 matches 8 bases. Germline CDR1 is SGHRS and CDR2 is YFSETQ. CDR3 length: 13 amino acids. Trimming took 4 bases from V and 10 from J; bases not matched to a gene: 9. CDR3 sequence (DNA): TGCGCCAGCAGCGGGACAGGCCCGGGCGGAGCTTTCTTT. Residues: CASSGTGPGGAFF.

The chain joins TRBV12-3 or TRBV12-4 to TRBJ1-4, with D perhaps TRBD1 (6 bases). V lost 10 bases to trimming and J lost 4 bases, with 13 bases between them. The CDR3 runs 13 residues. The CDR3 spells CATRGAYNEKLFF. The CDR3 DNA is TGTGCCACCCGGGGGGCCTATAATGAAAAACTGTTTTTT.

The chain uses TRBV9 and TRBJ1-2, with 8 bases identical to TRBD1. CDR1 and CDR2 (germline): SGDLS, YYNGEE. Trimming at V came to 4 bases and at J to 5 bases, leaving 13 bases not matched to a gene. This CDR3 spans 16 amino acids. DNA of the CDR3: TGTGCCAGCAGCTCATCCGATCGGGACAGGTCGTATGGCTACACCTTC. It is translated as CASSSSDRDRSYGYTF.

This rearrangement joins TRBV5-5 to TRBJ2-7; 7 bases are shared with TRBD2. The CDR3 sequence is 15 residues long. The ends lost 3 bases at V and 12 bases at J; junction bases unmatched: 18. Germline V gene lookup returns CDR1 SGHKS and CDR2 YYEKEE (reference sequence). As DNA, the CDR3 is TGTGCCAGCAGCTGGGAGGGGAGAAGGGGTAGCGGGTTGTACTTC. Protein sequence: CASSWEGRRGSGLYF.

The chain has TRBV2 and TRBJ1-5; 7 positions match TRBD1. V gave up 6 bases and J gave up 5 bases; unmatched junction bases: 7. The CDR3 covers 14 residues. Germline V gene lookup returns CDR1 SNHLY and CDR2 FYNNEI. The CDR3 loop reads CASRGDRIHQPQHF. The CDR3 nucleotides read TGTGCCAGCAGGGGGGACAGAATCCATCAGCCCCAGCATTTT.

The chain uses TRBV2 and TRBJ2-1; D may be TRBD1 (5 bases). Germline lookup yields CDR1 SNHLY and CDR2 FYNNEI. V gave up 7 bases and J gave up 12 bases, with 16 bases separating them. The CDR3 sequence is 12 residues long. The CDR3 region is CASNWAGQLQFF. In DNA form, the CDR3 reads TGTGCCAGCAATTGGGCAGGGCAGTTGCAGTTCTTC. Full variable domain (rest looked up from reference TRBV2 and TRBJ2-1): EPEVTQTPSHQVTQMGQEVILRCVPISNHLYFYWYRQILGQKVEFLVSFYNNEISEKSEIFDDQFSVERPDGSNFTLKIRSTKLEDSAMYFCASNWAGQLQFFGPGTRLTVL.

V gene TRBV28 combines with J gene TRBJ2-1; 12 bases agree with TRBD2. The V segment lost 4 bases and the J segment 7 bases; nucleotides outside the gene matches: 8. Germline values: CDR1 MDHEN, CDR2 SYDVKM. The CDR3 is 16 amino acids. This CDR3 reads CASSSGLAGIYNEQFF. The CDR3, as DNA: TGTGCCAGCAGTTCCGGACTAGCGGGGATCTATAATGAGCAGTTCTTC.

This chain links TRBV27 with TRBJ2-3; D possibly corresponds to TRBD2 (6 bases). From germline, CDR1 is MNHEY and CDR2 SMNVEV (reference sequence). This CDR3 has 18 residues. V gave up 6 bases and J gave up 3 bases, with 25 bases separating them. The CDR3 region is CASSLGWGVVRTTDTQYF. In nucleotides, the CDR3 is TGTGCCAGCAGCCTGGGGTGGGGGGTCGTGAGGACGACAGATACGCAGTATTTT.

This clone showed up just once. The rearrangement links TRBV7-8 to TRBJ2-3; D unclear. Per germline, CDR1 SGHVS and CDR2 FQNEAQ. There are 14 residues in the CDR3. Trimming left V 4 bases short and J 2 bases short, with 10 bases between. CDR3 amino acids: CASSSVRITDTQYF. In DNA, the CDR3 is TGTGCCAGCAGCTCGGTGCGGATCACAGATACGCAGTATTTT.

The chain recombines TRBV7-9 with TRBJ2-7, with TRBD1 matching 7 bases. CDR1 and CDR2 (germline): SEHNR, FQNEAQ (reference sequence). CDR3 length equals 14 residues. V was clipped by 4 bases and J by 4 bases; unmatched bases: 7. CDR3: CASSSSTGWYEQYF. The CDR3 DNA follows: TGTGCCAGCAGCTCATCGACAGGGTGGTACGAGCAGTACTTC.

In this sample, this clone turned up once. J is TRBJ1-2 and V is TRBV7-9; 8 bases align to TRBD1. After removal of 5 bases from V and 8 bases from J, the junction contained 7 bases not matched to a gene. The length of the CDR3 is 13 residues. The germline V gene encodes CDR1 SEHNR and CDR2 FQNEAQ (reference sequence). CDR3 amino acids: CASSPQTGVGYTF. In nucleotides, the CDR3 is TGTGCCAGCAGCCCCCAGACAGGGGTGGGCTACACCTTC.

This chain connects TRBV19 to TRBJ1-5; D gene ambiguous. Germline CDR1 LNHDA, CDR2 SQIVND (reference sequence). The CDR3 has 14 residues. Trimming removed 6 bases at V and 0 bases at J, with 9 bases between. The CDR3 coding sequence is TGTGCCAGTAGCCCGCAGATTAGCAATCAGCCCCAGCATTTT. It codes for CASSPQISNQPQHF.